This TCR beta chain was identified during a study of response to subunit inactivated influenza vaccine listed by TCRdb under 2018. With regard to the full study: Deep quantitative profiling of the T cell receptor repertoire was used in the study to follow responses to a trivalent subunit inactivated influenza vaccine.

CDR1 and CDR2 are drawn from the germline V gene (reference sequence): SEHNR, FQNEAQ. Taken from cysteine to phenylalanine, the CDR3 has 15 residues. CDR3 DNA only is kept here, 45 bases in frame from base 1. Cut back by 0 bases and 7 bases, the V and J ends lie 15 bases apart. What the work shows at the level of the full study, not this receptor alone: The authors suggested that each seasonal influenza vaccination may recruit only a limited number of new T cells.

This clonotype showed up just a few times. The antigen it recognizes is unknown. The input lacks base qualities; no much larger clone sits a single base away. The method was RT-PCR. Sequencing instrument: Illumina HiSeq 2500. The public reads were quality trimmed at Q25 with fastp and then assembled into clones with MiXCR by TCRdb, keeping productive beta chains. For every CDR3 protein sequence, its rows merge into one entry that carries the most common genes and DNA. The sample table records 650,000 to 700,000 distinct CDR3 sequences; less than 20% of these occur just once. In total, the top ten clones hold 11% of the sample.

The sample here was PBMCs from blood, taken less than 13 days after vaccination. The V and J genes are TRBV7-9 and TRBJ1-2, and TRBD1 may be the D gene, going by 6 matching bases. This clonotype originated in a man aged 45-65 years who received an inactivated influenza vaccine. Donor details come from another sample of the same person, matched by shared clones. The CDR3 protein is CASSLAGRGMFGYTF. The bases read TGTGCCAGCAGCTTAGCAGGCAGGGGAATGTTTGGCTACACCTTC.